These T cell receptor beta chains were read from a single sample in a study of blood T cell repertoires in COVID-19. Here immunoSEQ multiplex PCR was the method, and the copy in TCRdb shows in-frame clones only, minus some. This sample has some 45,000 clones, with more than 65% found just once. Sequenced sample: peripheral blood. All receptors come from a human donor in a cohort sampled during active COVID-19. The CDR3 runs from the conserved cysteine through the conserved F or W. D genes are given only for firm matches. The size of a clone is reported for some rows only, either as once, few or many, or as a class for expanded clones.

DNA,CDR3,V,size,J,D
TGTGCCAGCAGCGTAGAAACAGTATCGGTCTACGAGCAGTACTTC,CASSVETVSVYEQYF,TRBV9,few,TRBJ2-7,NA
TGTGCCAGCTCCGAAGGTCCTAGCGTGGAAGCAGATACGCAGTATTTT,CASSEGPSVEADTQYF,TRBV7-6,NA,TRBJ2-3,NA
TGTGCCAGCAGCCGGGGGGGCCAAGAGACCCAGTACTTC,CASSRGGQETQYF,TRBV6-5,NA,TRBJ2-5,TRBD2
TGTGCCAGTAGGAGTGGGGCGCGCAATTCACCCCTCCACTTT,CASRSGARNSPLHF,TRBV19,NA,TRBJ1-6,NA
TGTGCCAGCGGGACACGGGGGGAAGGCGAGCAGTACTTC,CASGTRGEGEQYF,TRBV3-1/TRBV3-2,NA,TRBJ2-7,NA
TGTGCCAGCAGTTATGAAGGGGTCGGCGAAGAGACCCAGTACTTC,CASSYEGVGEETQYF,TRBV6-5,NA,TRBJ2-5,NA
TGTGCCAGCGTTTGTTTGGACAGGTGCTCCTACGAGCAGTACTTC,CASVCLDRCSYEQYF,TRBV6-4,medium-sized,TRBJ2-7,TRBD1
TGTGCCAGCACCCCCGCGGGAGCTGGGTCAGATACGCAGTATTTT,CASTPAGAGSDTQYF,TRBV6-5,NA,TRBJ2-3,TRBD2
TGTGCCAGCAGCGTCGACAGGGACCTTTGGGGTGGCTACACCTTC,CASSVDRDLWGGYTF,TRBV9,NA,TRBJ1-2,TRBD1
TGTGCCAGCAGTTACTCCCCCACTAGCGGGGGTAATACGCAGTATTTT,CASSYSPTSGGNTQYF,TRBV6-5,NA,TRBJ2-3,TRBD2